The 8 T cell receptor beta chains in this list originate from one sample, sequenced in a study of cytomegalovirus exposure and HLA in healthy donors. PCR was performed using 60 Vbeta and 13 Jbeta primers. Repertoires were generated with immunoSEQ multiplex PCR, while TCRdb's copy carries only in-frame clones and drops some. Of under 150,000 clones listed, around 60% are singletons. The material sequenced was PBMCs. Receptors originate from a man aged 35 to 55 in good health and CMV-seropositive.

CDR3 nucleotide sequence: TGTGCCTGGAAATTAAACTATGGCTACACCTTC. It yields the protein CAWKLNYGYTF. V is TRBV30 and J is TRBJ1-2; D gene uncertain. Germline V CDR1 and CDR2: GTSNPN, SVGIG (reference sequence). Trimming took 4 bases from V and 2 from J, leaving 5 bases between them. This CDR3 has 11 amino acids.

This chain joins TRBV6-5 and TRBJ1-1; D is possibly TRBD1 (5 bases). The germline V gene encodes CDR1 MNHEY and CDR2 SVGAGI. The CDR3 is made up of 15 amino acids. The V gene lost 0 bases and the J gene lost 0 bases, with 8 bases spanning the gap. Written as DNA, the CDR3 is TGTGCCAGCAGTTACTCGGGCAGGGTGAACACTGAAGCTTTCTTT. Translating it yields CASSYSGRVNTEAFF.

This clone was detected only a few times. The rearrangement uses TRBV27 and TRBJ2-1, with 11 bases aligning to TRBD2. The CDR3 totals 16 residues. Trimming cost V 3 bases and J 6 bases; bases outside gene matches: 7. CDR1 is MNHEY, CDR2 SMNVEV, per germline (reference sequence). As DNA, the CDR3 is TGTGCCAGCAGTTTTACTAGCGGGAGCCTTGTCAATGAGCAGTTCTTC. Translation: CASSFTSGSLVNEQFF.

The rearrangement links TRBV15 to TRBJ1-3; D gene uncertain. Germline V gene sequence: CDR1 LNHNV, CDR2 YYDKDF (reference sequence). Deletions cut 9 bases from V and 4 bases from J, with 10 bases between. The CDR3 covers 12 residues. The CDR3 is CATWSGGNTIYF. The DNA of the CDR3 is TGTGCCACTTGGTCGGGAGGAAACACCATATATTTT.

The V and J genes are TRBV5-1 and TRBJ2-7; 8 bases align to TRBD1. The CDR3 extends over 14 amino acids. After removal of 9 bases from V and 3 bases from J, the junction contained 11 bases not matched to a gene. Germline-derived CDR1 and CDR2 are SGHRS and YFSETQ. For the CDR3, the DNA is TGCGCCACCAAGACAGGGGTGGGGATCTACGAGCAGTACTTC. Translated: CATKTGVGIYEQYF.

V gene TRBV11-1 combines with J gene TRBJ2-7, with D possibly being TRBD1 (5 bases). This CDR3 has 13 residues. V was clipped by 2 bases and J by 2 bases, with 7 bases between them. The germline CDR1 and CDR2 sequences are SGHAT and FQDESV (reference sequence). CDR3 protein: CASSLRGPYEQYF. In nucleotides, the CDR3 is TGTGCCAGCAGCTTAAGGGGCCCCTACGAGCAGTACTTC.

The J gene is TRBJ2-5, the V gene TRBV7-9, with D possibly TRBD2 on 6 matching bases. CDR3 length: 14 residues. Trimming took off 5 bases at V and 5 bases at J, with 15 bases between the two ends. Germline loops: CDR1 SEHNR, CDR2 FQNEAQ (reference sequence). The CDR3, as DNA: TGTGCCAGCAGCGCTAGACTAGGGATGGAGACCCAGTACTTC. This sequence encodes CASSARLGMETQYF.

Only a few counts were recorded for this clone. The V gene is TRBV19, the J gene TRBJ1-2; the D gene is possibly TRBD1 (5 bases). V lost 3 bases and J 3 bases, leaving 14 bases between the germline ends. The CDR3 has 15 amino acids. Germline V gene lookup returns CDR1 LNHDA and CDR2 SQIVND (reference sequence). CDR3 residues: CASSMETGVYYGYTF. The DNA for the CDR3 is TGTGCCAGTAGTATGGAAACGGGGGTCTACTATGGCTACACCTTC. Full variable domain (rest looked up from reference TRBV19 and TRBJ1-2): DGGITQSPKYLFRKEGQNVTLSCEQNLNHDAMYWYRQDPGQGLRLIYYSQIVNDFQKGDIAEGYSVSREKKESFPLTVTSAQKNPTAFYLCASSMETGVYYGYTFGSGTRLTVV.